This T cell receptor (beta chain) was recovered during a study of radiation and T cells in renal cell carcinoma. Study-wide points: No pretreatment tumor biopsies were available for baseline clonotypes. Top tumor clonotypes rose in blood 2 weeks post-radiation, then contracted.

Trimming removed 4 bases at V and 3 bases at J, with 9 bases between. Germline lookup yields CDR1 SGHRS and CDR2 YFSETQ. This CDR3 has 13 amino acids. This table comes from immunoSEQ multiplex PCR, and its TCRdb copy is limited to in-frame clones, with some not included. The top ten clones hold about 11% of a sample with roughly 160,000 clones, roughly nine tenths of them seen once. Time point noted: blood 4 weeks post-SBRT, at nephrectomy. The treatment was: 15 Gy SBRT to primary tumor, nephrectomy 4 weeks later. Nephrectomy followed 15 Gy stereotactic body radiation by 4 weeks. On this clone itself: The target antigen is unknown.

The specimen was blood, collected from a patient whose treatment included radiotherapy and nephrectomy. This chain links TRBV5-1 with TRBJ2-3; possible D gene TRBD2, 6 bases. This receptor was obtained from a woman in her 50s with renal cell carcinoma. CDR3 amino acids: CASSTGGTDTQYF. The CDR3 bases are TGCGCCAGCAGCACCGGGGGAACAGATACGCAGTATTTT. Based on the CDR3 plus reference TRBV5-1 and TRBJ2-3, the full variable domain is KAGVTQTPRYLIKTRGQQVTLSCSPISGHRSVSWYQQTPGQGLQFLFEYFSETQRNKGNFPGRFSGRQFSNSRSEMNVSTLELGDSALYLCASSTGGTDTQYFGPGTRLTVL.